The source of this TCR delta chain is a study of gamma-delta T cells after stem cell transplantation. TCRdb re-called the RT-PCR reads via CATT. In the table there are about 1,300 delta-chain clones, approximately 1.9% of which are singletons. In germline, CDR1 is GEAIGNYY, CDR2 EKD. The V segment lost 0 bases and the J segment 6 bases; nucleotides outside the gene matches: 12. This CDR3 contains 19 residues. The sequenced sample was gamma-delta T cells. The chain links TRDV2 to TRDJ3, with 8 positions matching TRDD3. The receptor was isolated from a human donor. It is not recorded whose cells these are; they may come from a transplant donor. CDR3 sequence: CACDTLVGDHPLDTRQMFF. Here the CDR3 DNA reads TGTGCCTGTGACACCTTGGTGGGGGATCACCCCTTGGACACCCGACAGATGTTTTTC.